Listed below are T cell receptor beta chains from one sample, sequenced in a study of T cells in Graves' hyperthyroidism and ophthalmopathy. TCRdb analysed the multiplex PCR reads with MiXCR anew, one entry per CDR3 protein. The data hold 500,000 to 550,000 distinct CDR3 sequences, with 20% observed a single time. The sequencing input was blood. Source of these receptors: a man between 35 and 55 years old with Graves' ophthalmopathy. CDR3s include the opening cysteine and the closing phenylalanine or tryptophan. The order of the fields is clone size, V gene, CDR3 length, D gene, J gene, CDR3 protein, CDR3 DNA. The D gene is left open where the match is weak. Where a row states a size, it is once, few, many or the class of an expanded clone; other rows omit it.

>many|TRBV12-3/TRBV12-4|15|TRBD2|TRBJ2-7
CASKLTRLAGDEQYF
TGTGCCAGCAAGCTAACAAGACTAGCGGGAGACGAGCAGTACTTC
>few|TRBV2|15|.|TRBJ1-5
CASRGRRTSNQPQHF
TGTGCCAGCAGAGGGAGACGGACTAGCAATCAGCCCCAGCATTTT
>.|TRBV6-2/TRBV6-3|15|TRBD2|TRBJ2-1
CASNPTSVFFNEQFF
TGTGCCAGCAACCCGACTAGCGTCTTCTTCAATGAGCAGTTCTTC
>.|TRBV4-1|15|TRBD2|TRBJ2-7
CASSQLTSGDYEQYF
TGCGCCAGCAGCCAACTGACTAGCGGGGACTACGAGCAGTACTTC
>.|TRBV2|13|.|TRBJ2-5
CASSLPQLETQYF
TGTGCCAGCAGTCTCCCCCAGCTGGAGACCCAGTACTTC
>many|TRBV18|13|.|TRBJ1-2
CASSPKQGYGYTF
TGTGCCAGCTCACCTAAGCAGGGATATGGCTACACCTTC
>.|TRBV10-3|17|TRBD2|TRBJ2-2
CAISEPTSGPNTGELFF
TGTGCCATCAGTGAGCCCACTAGCGGGCCGAACACCGGGGAGCTGTTTTTT
>few|TRBV19|16|TRBD1|TRBJ2-7
CASRKHGTASSYEQYF
TGTGCCAGTAGAAAGCACGGGACAGCCAGCTCCTACGAGCAGTACTTC
>many|TRBV5-1|15|TRBD2|TRBJ2-1
CASSLHGTSRYEQFF
TGCGCCAGCAGCTTGCACGGGACTAGCAGATATGAGCAGTTCTTC
>many|TRBV6-1|13|.|TRBJ1-1
CASSTQGNTEAFF
TGTGCCAGCAGCACACAGGGGAACACTGAAGCTTTCTTT
>many|TRBV2|12|.|TRBJ2-7
CASTKGTYEQYF
TGTGCCAGCACCAAGGGAACCTACGAGCAGTACTTC
>few|TRBV7-3|13|.|TRBJ2-5
CASSQGGGETQYF
TGTGCCAGCAGCCAGGGTGGGGGTGAGACCCAGTACTTC
>many|TRBV5-1|12|.|TRBJ2-1
CASSSGGHEQFF
TGCGCCAGCAGCTCAGGTGGCCATGAGCAGTTCTTC
>few|TRBV5-4|14|.|TRBJ2-7
CASSPDPGKYEQYF
TGTGCCAGCAGCCCAGATCCGGGCAAGTACGAGCAGTACTTC
>.|TRBV7-9|14|TRBD1|TRBJ2-7
CASTNRDRAYEQYF
TGTGCCAGCACCAACCGGGACAGAGCCTACGAGCAGTACTTC
>.|TRBV5-1|18|.|TRBJ1-6
CASSLVGLQGANNSPLHF
TGCGCCAGCAGCTTGGTCGGACTCCAAGGCGCGAATAATTCACCCCTCCACTTT
>few|TRBV30|15|TRBD1|TRBJ2-3
CAWGAGTGGSYTQYF
TGTGCCTGGGGGGCCGGGACAGGGGGCAGTTATACGCAGTATTTT
>.|TRBV5-1|13|.|TRBJ1-6
CASSPSPNSPLHF
TGCGCCAGCAGCCCCTCCCCCAATTCACCCCTCCACTTT